This T cell receptor beta chain is from a study of shared clonotypes between healthy human individuals. Splitting the CD4+ cells yielded a CD45RA+ naive subset and a CD45RA-negative memory subset. Here immunoSEQ multiplex PCR was the method, and the copy in TCRdb shows in-frame clones only, minus some. The sample holds millions of clones, roughly 95% seen once. The clonotype was recovered from a young man in good health. Source material: naive CD4+ T cells sorted from blood. Regarding subset: CD45RA+ positively selected.

The CDR3 is CASSEQGGNYGYTF. The CDR3 region has the DNA TGTGCCAGCAGTGAACAGGGAGGAAACTATGGCTACACCTTC. The V gene is TRBV2, the J gene TRBJ1-2, with D possibly matching TRBD1 (5 bases). CDR3 length: 14 residues. The V and J ends lost 2 bases and 2 bases respectively, with 9 bases between them. Germline loops: CDR1 SNHLY, CDR2 FYNNEI.